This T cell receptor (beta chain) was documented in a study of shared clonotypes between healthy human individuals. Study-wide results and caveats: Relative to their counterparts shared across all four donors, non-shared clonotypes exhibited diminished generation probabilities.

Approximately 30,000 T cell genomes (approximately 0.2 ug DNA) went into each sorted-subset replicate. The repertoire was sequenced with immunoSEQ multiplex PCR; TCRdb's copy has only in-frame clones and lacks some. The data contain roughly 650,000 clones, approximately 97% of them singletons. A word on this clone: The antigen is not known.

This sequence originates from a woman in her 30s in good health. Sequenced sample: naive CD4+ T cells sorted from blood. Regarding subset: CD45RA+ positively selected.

CDR3: CASSLLGSTSGSSYNEQFF. The CDR3 nucleotides read TGTGCCAGCTCACTCTTAGGATCGACTAGCGGGAGCTCCTACAATGAGCAGTTCTTC. The chain combines TRBV18 with TRBJ2-1, with 12 nucleotides matching TRBD2. The V segment lost 4 bases and the J segment 0 bases; nucleotides outside the gene matches: 10. CDR1 is KGHSH, CDR2 LQKENI, per germline. The CDR3 is 19 amino acids.